In this sample, the clone carrying this TCR beta chain turned up once. Its antigen is unknown. This specimen comes from a study of T cell responses to AZD1222 COVID-19 vaccine. Regarding the study as a whole: Clonal diversity may have been underestimated in mostly white British donors. Among AZD1222 vaccinees, only 5 to 7 were seropositive at baseline. Two AZD1222 administrations were followed by greater Spike-specific TCR breadth and depth.

Germline trimming cut 8 bases from V and 7 bases from J; bases unmatched to any gene: 13. CDR3 length equals 16 residues. The V gene's germline CDR1 is LGHDT and CDR2 YNNKEL (reference sequence). Clones were sequenced by immunoSEQ multiplex PCR, and TCRdb holds only the in-frame ones, with some missing. The table shows about 140,000 clones, with roughly nine tenths occurring only once. The clonotype was recovered from an adult in good health. V and J are TRBV3-1 (or the pseudogene TRBV3-2) and TRBJ2-1; 11 bases agree with TRBD2. The specimen comprised peripheral blood, sampled on day 0 of AZD1222 vaccination. The CDR3 sequence: CASPVFSGRAGNEQFF. The CDR3 region has the DNA TGTGCCAGCCCAGTTTTTAGCGGGAGGGCCGGGAATGAGCAGTTCTTC.